Only a few counts were recorded for the clone carrying this T cell receptor (beta chain). Looked up from germline, CDR1 is MDHEN and CDR2 is SYDVKM. CDR3 length: 15 residues. Trimming at V came to 6 bases and at J to 6 bases, leaving 11 bases not matched to a gene. The record originates from a study of blood T cell repertoires in COVID-19. In the study overall: Spain, Italy and the United States supplied samples that represented acute and convalescent COVID-19. PBMCs, B-cell-depleted T cells, or T cells provided the cDNA or gDNA that made up the material.

The method was immunoSEQ multiplex PCR; TCRdb's version includes in-frame clones alone and lacks a portion of them. The top ten clones hold roughly 25% of a sample with 85,000 to 95,000 clones, more than 75% of them seen once. The clonotype originates from a human donor in a cohort sampled during active COVID-19. The V and J genes are TRBV28 and TRBJ2-1, with TRBD1 identical over 7 bases. The sequenced sample was peripheral blood. CDR3 DNA: TGTGCCAGCAGGCGGCTTTACAGGGGTGCCAATGAGCAGTTCTTC. Residues: CASRRLYRGANEQFF.